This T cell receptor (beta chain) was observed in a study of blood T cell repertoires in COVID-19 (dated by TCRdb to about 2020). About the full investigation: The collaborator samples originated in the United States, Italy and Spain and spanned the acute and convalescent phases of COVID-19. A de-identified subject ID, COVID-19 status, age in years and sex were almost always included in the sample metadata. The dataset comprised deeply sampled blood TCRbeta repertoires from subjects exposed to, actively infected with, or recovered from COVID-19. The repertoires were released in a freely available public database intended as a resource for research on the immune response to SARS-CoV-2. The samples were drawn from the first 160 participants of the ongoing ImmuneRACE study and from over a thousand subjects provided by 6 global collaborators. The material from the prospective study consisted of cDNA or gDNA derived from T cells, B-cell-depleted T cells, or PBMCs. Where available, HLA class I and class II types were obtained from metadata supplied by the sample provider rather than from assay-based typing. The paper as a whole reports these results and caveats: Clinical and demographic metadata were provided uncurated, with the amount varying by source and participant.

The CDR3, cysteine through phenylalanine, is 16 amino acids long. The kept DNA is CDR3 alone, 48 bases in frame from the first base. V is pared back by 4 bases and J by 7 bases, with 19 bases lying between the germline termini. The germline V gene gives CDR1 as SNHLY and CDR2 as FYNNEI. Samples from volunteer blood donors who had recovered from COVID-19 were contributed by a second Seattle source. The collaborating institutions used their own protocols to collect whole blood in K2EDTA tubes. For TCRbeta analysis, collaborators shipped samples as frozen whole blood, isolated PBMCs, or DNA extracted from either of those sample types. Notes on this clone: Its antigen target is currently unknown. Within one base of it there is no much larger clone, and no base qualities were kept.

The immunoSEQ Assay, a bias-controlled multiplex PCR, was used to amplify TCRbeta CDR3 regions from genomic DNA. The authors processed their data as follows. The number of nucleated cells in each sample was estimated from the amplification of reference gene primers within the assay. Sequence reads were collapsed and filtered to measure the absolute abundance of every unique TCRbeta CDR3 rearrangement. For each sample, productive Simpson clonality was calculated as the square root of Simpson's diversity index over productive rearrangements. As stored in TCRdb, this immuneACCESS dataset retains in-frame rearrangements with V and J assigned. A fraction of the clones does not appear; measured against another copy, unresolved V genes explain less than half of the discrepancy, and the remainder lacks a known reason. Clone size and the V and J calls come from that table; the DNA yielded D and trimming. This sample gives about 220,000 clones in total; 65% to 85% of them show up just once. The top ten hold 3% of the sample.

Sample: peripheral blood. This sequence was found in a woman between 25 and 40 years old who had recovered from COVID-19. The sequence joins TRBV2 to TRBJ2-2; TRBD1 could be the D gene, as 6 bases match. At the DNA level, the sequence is TGTGCCAGCAGTGTATATCAGGGGTCAGATGGCGGGGAGCTGTTTTTT. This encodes CASSVYQGSDGGELFF.